This passage covers 30 T cell receptor beta chains from one sample sequenced in a study of cytomegalovirus exposure and HLA in healthy donors (dated by TCRdb to the late 2010s). Receptor amplification or capture employed the immunoSEQ multiplex PCR assay. For the multiplex PCR, a mixture combining 60 forward primers for TCR Vbeta segments and 13 reverse primers for TCR Jbeta segments was used. TCRdb holds this immuneACCESS table with in-frame rearrangements only. Some clones are missing; in checked studies, unresolved V genes explain under half, and the rest has no known cause. The sample table contains roughly 200,000 clones; only one count was recorded for 75% to 85% of them. Of the sample, less than 4.5% is held by the ten largest clones. Sequences were obtained from PBMCs. Every receptor here comes from an older woman in good health and CMV-seropositive.

CDR3 nucleotide sequence: TGTGCCAGCAAACAGGACAGGGGGCGAGGGAGCATTCAGTACTTC. Protein: CASKQDRGRGSIQYF. V gene TRBV6-1 combines with J gene TRBJ2-4, with TRBD1 matching 11 bases. The CDR3 extends over 15 amino acids. Germline V gene sequence: CDR1 MNHNS, CDR2 SASEGT. V gave up 7 bases and J gave up 9 bases; unmatched junction bases: 11.

V gene TRBV7-2 combines with J gene TRBJ2-1, with 8 bases that match TRBD2. This CDR3 region has 15 residues. J lost 7 bases, V lost 6 bases, and 11 bases had no gene match. The germline CDR1 and CDR2 sequences are SGHTA and FQGNSA. The CDR3 sequence: CASRAPGGPWNEQFF. In DNA form, the CDR3 reads TGTGCCAGCAGGGCCCCGGGAGGGCCATGGAATGAGCAGTTCTTC.

The CDR3 loop is CASSEAAGALQETQYF. The CDR3 DNA follows: TGTGCCAGCAGTGAGGCAGCGGGGGCACTCCAAGAGACCCAGTACTTC. The V gene is TRBV6-1, the J gene TRBJ2-5, with 8 nucleotides matching TRBD2. This CDR3 has 16 amino acids. Looked up from germline, CDR1 is MNHNS and CDR2 is SASEGT. V lost 3 bases, J lost 1 base, and 7 bases stayed unmatched.

J is TRBJ1-1 and V is TRBV27; no clear D gene. This CDR3 spans 15 amino acids. The V and J ends lost 2 bases and 7 bases respectively, with 17 bases between them. The germline V gene has CDR1 MNHEY and CDR2 SMNVEV (reference sequence). DNA for the CDR3: TGTGCCAGCAGTTTACTGAGGGCTGGAATCGGTGAAGCTTTCTTT. Protein: CASSLLRAGIGEAFF.

V usage is TRBV5-4 and J usage is TRBJ2-5; 7 nucleotides line up with TRBD1. This CDR3 comprises 14 residues. With V trimmed by 0 bases and J by 4 bases, 3 bases remained unmatched. Germline V CDR1 and CDR2: SGHNT, YYREEE (reference sequence). DNA of the CDR3: TGTGCCAGCAGCTTGGTTTACAGGGGAGAGACCCAGTACTTC. Its translation is CASSLVYRGETQYF.

The chain links TRBV19 to TRBJ1-1; TRBD1 aligns across 7 bases. CDR3 length: 13 residues. Germline CDR1 reads LNHDA; CDR2 reads SQIVND (reference sequence). Trimming cost V 7 bases and J 8 bases; bases outside gene matches: 10. In DNA form, the CDR3 reads TGTGCCAGTACCCCTATCAACAGGGGCGAAGCTTTCTTT. Translated, it gives CASTPINRGEAFF.

A single count supports this clone. The genes are TRBV23-1 and TRBJ2-1; possibly TRBD2 for D (6 bases). TRBV23-1 is reported as an ORF; its role is uncertain. Trimming removed 0 bases from V and 2 bases from J, with 17 bases in between. The CDR3 extends over 18 amino acids. The CDR3 DNA follows: TGCGCCAGCAGTCAATCTGTTAGTAGCGGTCCAACCTACAATGAGCAGTTCTTC. It encodes CASSQSVSSGPTYNEQFF.

This clone occurred once. The chain joins TRBV2 to TRBJ1-4; 7 bases agree with TRBD1. The CDR3 contains 14 residues. Germline trimming cut 8 bases from V and 4 bases from J; bases unmatched to any gene: 7. Germline CDR1 SNHLY, CDR2 FYNNEI. CDR3 sequence reads: CASGSDRVNEKLFF. As DNA, the CDR3 is TGTGCCAGCGGATCCGACAGGGTTAATGAAAAACTGTTTTTT.

V usage is TRBV4-2 and J usage is TRBJ2-7; possibly TRBD1 for D (6 bases). V gave up 3 bases and J gave up 3 bases, with 24 bases separating them. Germline assignment: CDR1 LGHNA and CDR2 YNFKEQ. The CDR3 loop spans 18 amino acids. CDR3 coding DNA: TGTGCCAGCAGCCAGGAATTAGGGGCGACAGGCCATGACTACGAGCAGTACTTC. It yields the protein CASSQELGATGHDYEQYF.

The rearrangement links TRBV6-4 to TRBJ2-3; 8 bases align to TRBD2. Germline values: CDR1 MRHNA, CDR2 SNTAGT. There are 13 residues in the CDR3. V lost 5 bases and J lost 5; bases outside the gene matches: 3. The CDR3, as DNA: TGTGCCAGCAGTTGGGCGGGAGGAGATACGCAGTATTTT. It translates to CASSWAGGDTQYF.

This clone was found a few times. Other DNA sequences in the sample encode the same CDR3. The genes are TRBV29-1 and TRBJ1-1; 7 nucleotides align to TRBD1. This CDR3 has 14 residues. Germline V CDR1 and CDR2: SQVTM, ANQGSEA. With V trimmed by 5 bases and J by 4 bases, 10 bases remained unmatched. CDR3 sequence reads: CSVLIASGGTEAFF. CDR3 nucleotides: TGCAGCGTTCTGATCGCGTCAGGGGGCACTGAAGCTTTCTTT. Combining the CDR3 with reference TRBV29-1 and TRBJ1-1 gives the whole variable domain SAVISQKPSRDICQRGTSLTIQCQVDSQVTMMFWYRQQPGQSLTLIATANQGSEATYESGFVIDKFPISRPNLTFSTLTVSNMSPEDSSIYLCSVLIASGGTEAFFGQGTRLTVV.

This chain uses TRBV6-6 with TRBJ1-1, with 11 bases identical to TRBD1. Germline trimming cut 4 bases from V and 3 bases from J; bases unmatched to any gene: 4. This CDR3 spans 15 amino acids. Germline V CDR1 and CDR2: MNHNY, SVGAGI (reference sequence). The CDR3 here is CASSSGTGGYTEAFF. CDR3 DNA: TGTGCCAGCAGTTCGGGGACAGGGGGTTACACTGAAGCTTTCTTT.

The rearrangement uses TRBV7-9 and TRBJ1-2; D may be TRBD1 (5 bases). V was cut by 5 bases and J by 4 bases, with 8 bases left in between. Germline V gene data show CDR1 as SEHNR and CDR2 as FQNEAQ (reference sequence). This CDR3 comprises 12 residues. For the CDR3, the DNA is TGTGCCAGCAGCCAAGACAGCTATGGCTACACCTTC. Amino acids: CASSQDSYGYTF.

The chain couples TRBV30 to TRBJ2-1; 8 bases align to TRBD2. Per germline, CDR1 GTSNPN and CDR2 SVGIG (reference sequence). With V trimmed by 8 bases and J by 7 bases, 10 bases remained unmatched. The CDR3 runs to 13 residues. The CDR3 bases are TGTGCCGGCAGCGGGAGTCTGGGGAATGAGCAGTTCTTC. Amino acids: CAGSGSLGNEQFF. The full variable domain, with the rest looked up from reference TRBV30 and TRBJ2-1, is SQTIHQWPATLVQPVGSPLSLECTVEGTSNPNLYWYRQAAGRGLQLLFYSVGIGQISSEVPQNLSASRPQDRQFILSSKKLLLSDSGFYLCAGSGSLGNEQFFGPGTRLTVL.

The gene calls are TRBV7-3 and TRBJ2-1; 9 bases are a match to TRBD2. The germline gives CDR1 SGHTA, CDR2 FQGTGA. The CDR3 contains 14 residues. V lost 3 bases, J lost 7 bases, and 4 bases stayed unmatched. The CDR3 loop reads CASSFDSGRNEQFF. DNA of the CDR3: TGTGCCAGCAGCTTCGATAGCGGGAGAAATGAGCAGTTCTTC.

Comments on this clone: Mismatch with germline at one junction end may stem from a read error. The rearrangement joins TRBV7-3 to TRBJ2-5, with D unresolved. The germline CDR1 and CDR2 sequences are SGHTA and FQGTGA. CDR3 length equals 13 residues. The CDR3 protein is CASSIHTREAQYF. DNA for the CDR3: TGTGCCAGCAGCATCCACACCCGAGAGGCCCAGTACTTC.

This chain joins TRBV30 and TRBJ1-6, with D uncertain. Trimming left V 1 base short and J 5 bases short, with 6 bases between. The germline CDR1 and CDR2 sequences are GTSNPN and SVGIG (reference sequence). The CDR3 has 13 residues. The CDR3 DNA reads TGTGCCTGGAGTGGTGGGCATAATTCACCCCTCCACTTT. Encoded protein: CAWSGGHNSPLHF.

This chain connects TRBV7-9 to TRBJ1-5; 7 bases align to TRBD1. V was clipped by 5 bases and J by 4 bases; unmatched bases: 8. The CDR3 sequence is 15 residues long. Germline loops: CDR1 SEHNR, CDR2 FQNEAQ (reference sequence). CDR3 sequence: CASSVGTAKNQPQHF. The CDR3 nucleotides are TGTGCCAGCAGCGTAGGGACAGCGAAAAATCAGCCCCAGCATTTT.

This chain connects TRBV11-2 to TRBJ2-5, with 8 positions matching TRBD2. The CDR3 loop spans 16 amino acids. The germline gives CDR1 SGHAT, CDR2 FQNNGV. The V gene end was trimmed by 1 base and the J gene end by 4 bases; junction bases not matched to a gene: 8. CDR3 loop: CASSLGLAGRRETQYF. CDR3 DNA: TGTGCCAGCAGCTTAGGGTTAGCGGGAAGGAGAGAGACCCAGTACTTC.

This clone was seen only a few times. The chain joins TRBV28 to TRBJ2-5, with D perhaps TRBD2 (5 bases). In germline, CDR1 is MDHEN, CDR2 SYDVKM. This CDR3 is built from 13 residues. V lost 5 bases, J lost 11 bases, and 18 bases lay in between. The CDR3 nucleotides read TGTGCCAGCAGTCCGGCAGTTGACTATCGGCAGTACTTC. Translated: CASSPAVDYRQYF.

The table lists this clone with a count of one. V usage is TRBV5-1 and J usage is TRBJ1-2; possibly TRBD1 for D (6 bases). V was clipped by 4 bases and J by 7 bases, with 17 bases between them. CDR3 size: 14 residues. Per the germline V gene, CDR1 is SGHRS and CDR2 is YFSETQ. The CDR3 DNA sequence: TGCGCCAGCAGCCACAGACAGGACTCCGGTGGCTACACCTTC. Protein sequence: CASSHRQDSGGYTF.

V and J are TRBV9 and TRBJ1-2; the D gene is possibly TRBD1 (6 bases). The CDR3 totals 14 residues. The germline CDR1 and CDR2 sequences are SGDLS and YYNGEE. Trimming took 3 bases from V and 5 from J, leaving 14 bases between them. The CDR3 nucleotides read TGTGCCAGCAGCGGACGGACAGCGAGATATGGCTACACCTTC. Translated, it gives CASSGRTARYGYTF.

CDR3 sequence reads: CASSLRGGFDEQFF. DNA for the CDR3: TGTGCCAGCAGCTTAAGAGGGGGTTTCGATGAGCAGTTCTTC. The chain recombines TRBV13 with TRBJ2-1; the D gene is possibly TRBD1 (6 bases). The V and J ends lost 2 bases and 8 bases respectively, with 13 bases between them. Germline V gives CDR1 PRHDT, CDR2 FYEKMQ (reference sequence). The CDR3 consists of 14 residues.

The chain is built from TRBV12-5 and TRBJ2-5; TRBD1 matches 9 bases. CDR3 length: 15 amino acids. Germline values: CDR1 LGHNT, CDR2 FRNRAP. V lost 0 bases, J lost 5 bases, and 4 bases stayed unmatched. The CDR3 here is CASGLVTGGRETQYF. The CDR3 coding sequence is TGTGCTAGTGGTTTGGTAACAGGGGGCCGGGAGACCCAGTACTTC.

The table lists this clone with a count of one. This chain connects TRBV7-2 to TRBJ1-3; D may be TRBD1 (6 bases). The CDR3 contains 13 residues. Per germline, CDR1 SGHTA and CDR2 FQGNSA. The V end was cut by 2 bases, the J end by 8 bases, with 10 bases between. The CDR3 here is CASSLQGWDTIYF. CDR3 nucleotide sequence: TGTGCCAGCAGCTTACAGGGGTGGGACACCATATATTTT.

There are a few counts of this clone. The chain uses TRBV2 and TRBJ2-2; a possible D gene is TRBD1 (6 bases). This CDR3 comprises 14 residues. Trimming stripped 5 bases from V and 3 bases from J, with 10 bases between. In germline, CDR1 is SNHLY, CDR2 FYNNEI. CDR3 in amino acids: CASSWAGDTGELFF. The CDR3 nucleotides are TGTGCCAGCAGTTGGGCAGGGGACACCGGGGAGCTGTTTTTT. The variable domain in full, with the rest retrieved from reference TRBV2 and TRBJ2-2, is EPEVTQTPSHQVTQMGQEVILRCVPISNHLYFYWYRQILGQKVEFLVSFYNNEISEKSEIFDDQFSVERPDGSNFTLKIRSTKLEDSAMYFCASSWAGDTGELFFGEGSRLTVL.

This chain joins TRBV11-2 and TRBJ2-1; 13 nucleotides align to TRBD2. The CDR3 is made up of 16 amino acids. V dropped 4 bases and J dropped 8; count of bases not matched to a gene: 8. Germline V gene lookup returns CDR1 SGHAT and CDR2 FQNNGV. This CDR3 reads CASSSRTSGSRYEQFF. The CDR3 DNA sequence: TGTGCCAGCAGCTCGAGGACTAGCGGGAGTAGGTATGAGCAGTTCTTC.

This chain joins TRBV4-2 and TRBJ1-2; the D gene is possibly TRBD1 (6 bases). V shed 1 base and J shed 2 bases, with 20 bases lying between them. Germline CDR1 reads LGHNA; CDR2 reads YNFKEQ. This CDR3 comprises 18 residues. This CDR3 is CASSQVVGGEGTNYGYTF. The CDR3, as DNA: TGTGCCAGCAGCCAAGTCGTAGGGGGGGAGGGGACGAACTATGGCTACACCTTC.

A single count supports this clone. The chain combines TRBV5-8 with TRBJ2-1, with 9 bases identical to TRBD1. The CDR3 loop spans 17 amino acids. The germline V gene encodes CDR1 SGHTS and CDR2 YDEGEE. The V segment lost 0 bases and the J segment 6 bases; nucleotides outside the gene matches: 10. CDR3 in DNA: TGTGCCAGCAGCTTGGGGACCGGGACAGGGACGATCAATGAGCAGTTCTTC. It yields the protein CASSLGTGTGTINEQFF.

This chain uses TRBV2 with TRBJ2-7; maybe TRBD2 (6 bases). Germline V lookup: CDR1 SNHLY, CDR2 FYNNEI. V was trimmed by 6 bases and J by 3 bases, leaving 15 bases between them. There are 14 residues in the CDR3. CDR3 region: CASSASGFLYEQYF. The CDR3 DNA sequence: TGTGCCAGCAGCGCCAGCGGGTTTCTCTACGAGCAGTACTTC. Together with reference TRBV2 and TRBJ2-7, the CDR3 gives the full variable domain: EPEVTQTPSHQVTQMGQEVILRCVPISNHLYFYWYRQILGQKVEFLVSFYNNEISEKSEIFDDQFSVERPDGSNFTLKIRSTKLEDSAMYFCASSASGFLYEQYFGPGTRLTVT.